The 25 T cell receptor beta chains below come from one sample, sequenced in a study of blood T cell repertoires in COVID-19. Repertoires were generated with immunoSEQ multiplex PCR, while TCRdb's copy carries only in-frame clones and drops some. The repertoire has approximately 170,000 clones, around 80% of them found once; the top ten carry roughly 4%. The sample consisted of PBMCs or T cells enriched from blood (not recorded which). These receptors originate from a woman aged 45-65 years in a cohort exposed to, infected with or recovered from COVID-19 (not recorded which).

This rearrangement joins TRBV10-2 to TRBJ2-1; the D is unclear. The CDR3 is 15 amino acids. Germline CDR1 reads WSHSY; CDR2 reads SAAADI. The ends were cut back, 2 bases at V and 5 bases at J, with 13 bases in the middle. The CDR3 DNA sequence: TGCGCCAGCAGTGAGGTTCAGAAATTCCACAATGAGCAGTTCTTC. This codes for CASSEVQKFHNEQFF.

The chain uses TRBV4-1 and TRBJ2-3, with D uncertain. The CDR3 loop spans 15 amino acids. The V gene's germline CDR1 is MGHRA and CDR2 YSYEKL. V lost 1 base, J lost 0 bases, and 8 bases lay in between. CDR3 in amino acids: CASSQAPSSTDTQYF. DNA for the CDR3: TGCGCCAGCAGCCAAGCCCCGTCGAGCACAGATACGCAGTATTTT.

CDR3 nucleotides: TGTGCCAGCAGTGAATTCTTGGGGGCCGGAGAGACCCAGTACTTC. Translating it yields CASSEFLGAGETQYF. The V and J genes are TRBV25-1 and TRBJ2-5, with a possible D match to TRBD1 (6 bases). CDR1 and CDR2 (germline): MGHDK, SYGVNS. The CDR3 is 15 residues long. V lost 1 base and J lost 4, with 13 bases in between.

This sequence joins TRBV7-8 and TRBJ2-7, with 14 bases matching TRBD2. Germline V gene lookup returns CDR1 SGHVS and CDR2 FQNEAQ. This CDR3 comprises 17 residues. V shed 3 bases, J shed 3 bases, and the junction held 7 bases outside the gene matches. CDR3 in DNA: TGTGCCAGCAGCTTTTTGACCGGGACTAGCGGGAGCTACGAGCAGTACTTC. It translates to CASSFLTGTSGSYEQYF.

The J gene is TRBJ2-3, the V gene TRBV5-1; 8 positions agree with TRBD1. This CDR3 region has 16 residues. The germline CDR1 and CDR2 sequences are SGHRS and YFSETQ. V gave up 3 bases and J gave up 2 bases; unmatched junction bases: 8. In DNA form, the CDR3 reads TGCGCCAGCAGCTCTCCAGGGGGCCTGTCCACAGATACGCAGTATTTT. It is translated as CASSSPGGLSTDTQYF.

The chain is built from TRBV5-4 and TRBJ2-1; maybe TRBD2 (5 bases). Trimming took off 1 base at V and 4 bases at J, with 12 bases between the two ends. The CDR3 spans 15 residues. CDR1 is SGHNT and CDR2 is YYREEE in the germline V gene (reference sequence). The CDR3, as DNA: TGTGCCAGCAGCTTGACTACGGGGAGTTACAATGAGCAGTTCTTC. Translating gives CASSLTTGSYNEQFF.

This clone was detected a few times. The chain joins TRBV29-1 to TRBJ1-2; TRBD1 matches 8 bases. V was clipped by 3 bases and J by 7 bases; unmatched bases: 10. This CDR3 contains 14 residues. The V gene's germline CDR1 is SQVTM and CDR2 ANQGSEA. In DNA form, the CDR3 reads TGCAGCGTTGAGGGCAGGGGGCGCCTAGGTGGCTACACCTTC. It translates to CSVEGRGRLGGYTF.

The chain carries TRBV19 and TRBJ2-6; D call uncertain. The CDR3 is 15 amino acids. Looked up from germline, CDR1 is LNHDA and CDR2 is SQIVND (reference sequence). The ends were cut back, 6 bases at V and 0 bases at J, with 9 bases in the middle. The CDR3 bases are TGTGCCAGTAGCCCACTGAGCTCTGGGGCCAACGTCCTGACTTTC. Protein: CASSPLSSGANVLTF.

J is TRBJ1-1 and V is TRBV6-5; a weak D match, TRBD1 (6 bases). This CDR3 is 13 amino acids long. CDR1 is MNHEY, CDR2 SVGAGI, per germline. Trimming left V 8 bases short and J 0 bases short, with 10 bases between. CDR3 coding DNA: TGTGCCAGCCTGGGGGCGTTGAACACTGAAGCTTTCTTT. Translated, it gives CASLGALNTEAFF.

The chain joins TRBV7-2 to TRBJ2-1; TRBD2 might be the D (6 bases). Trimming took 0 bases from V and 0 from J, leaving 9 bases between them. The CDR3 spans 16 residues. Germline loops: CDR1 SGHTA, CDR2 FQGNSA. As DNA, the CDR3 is TGTGCCAGCAGCTTAGCTAGCGGACGCTCCTACAATGAGCAGTTCTTC. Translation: CASSLASGRSYNEQFF.

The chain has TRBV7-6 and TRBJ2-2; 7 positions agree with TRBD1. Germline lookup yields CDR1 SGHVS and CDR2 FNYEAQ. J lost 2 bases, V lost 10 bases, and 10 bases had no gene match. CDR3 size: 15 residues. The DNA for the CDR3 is TGTGCCACCACATCCGGGACAGTAAACACCGGGGAGCTGTTTTTT. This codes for CATTSGTVNTGELFF.

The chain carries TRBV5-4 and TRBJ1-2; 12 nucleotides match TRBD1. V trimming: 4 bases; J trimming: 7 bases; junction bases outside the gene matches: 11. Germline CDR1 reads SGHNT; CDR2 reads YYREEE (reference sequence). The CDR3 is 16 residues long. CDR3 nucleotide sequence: TGTGCCAGCAGCGCCGGGACAGGGGGCCAGGGAGGTGGCTACACCTTC. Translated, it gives CASSAGTGGQGGGYTF. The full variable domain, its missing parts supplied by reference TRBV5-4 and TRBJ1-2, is ETGVTQSPTHLIKTRGQQVTLRCSSQSGHNTVSWYQQALGQGPQFIFQYYREEENGRGNFPPRFSGLQFPNYSSELNVNALELDDSALYLCASSAGTGGQGGGYTFGSGTRLTVV.

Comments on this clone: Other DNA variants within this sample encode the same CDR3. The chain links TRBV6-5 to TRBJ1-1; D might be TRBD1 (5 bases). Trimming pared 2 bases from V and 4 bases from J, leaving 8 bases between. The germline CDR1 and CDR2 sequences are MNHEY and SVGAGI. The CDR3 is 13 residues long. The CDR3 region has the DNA TGTGCCAGCAGTTACAGGCAGGGCACTGAAGCTTTCTTT. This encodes CASSYRQGTEAFF.

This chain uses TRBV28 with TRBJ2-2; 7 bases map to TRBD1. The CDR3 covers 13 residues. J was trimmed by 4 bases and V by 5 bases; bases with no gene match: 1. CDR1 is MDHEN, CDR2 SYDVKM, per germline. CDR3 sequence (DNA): TGTGCCAGCAGTGACAGGGCCACCGGGGAGCTGTTTTTT. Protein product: CASSDRATGELFF.

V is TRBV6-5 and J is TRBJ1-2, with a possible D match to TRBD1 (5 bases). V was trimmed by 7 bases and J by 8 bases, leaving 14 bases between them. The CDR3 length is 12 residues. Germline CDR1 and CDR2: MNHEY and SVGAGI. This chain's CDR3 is CASTLDRRGYTF. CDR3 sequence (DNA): TGTGCCAGCACTCTCGACAGAAGGGGCTACACCTTC.

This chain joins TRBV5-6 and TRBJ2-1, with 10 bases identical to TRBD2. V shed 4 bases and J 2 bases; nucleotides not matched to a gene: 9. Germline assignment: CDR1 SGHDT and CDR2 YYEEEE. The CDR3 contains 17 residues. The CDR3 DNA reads TGTGCCAGCAGCGGGGTCGGACTAGCGGAAACCTACAATGAGCAGTTCTTC. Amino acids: CASSGVGLAETYNEQFF.

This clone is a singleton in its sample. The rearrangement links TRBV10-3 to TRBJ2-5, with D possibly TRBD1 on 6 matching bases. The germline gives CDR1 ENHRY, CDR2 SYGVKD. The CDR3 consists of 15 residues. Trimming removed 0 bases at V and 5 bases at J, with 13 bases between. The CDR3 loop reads CAISESPGVGETQYF. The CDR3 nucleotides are TGTGCCATCAGTGAGTCGCCAGGGGTAGGGGAGACCCAGTACTTC.

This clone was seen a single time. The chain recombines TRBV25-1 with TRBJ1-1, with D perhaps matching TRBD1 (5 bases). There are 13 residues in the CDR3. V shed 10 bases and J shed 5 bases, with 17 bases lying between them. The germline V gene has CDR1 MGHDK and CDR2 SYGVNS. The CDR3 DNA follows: TGTGCCACCCCTACCGGGGGGGAAACTGAAGCTTTCTTT. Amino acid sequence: CATPTGGETEAFF.

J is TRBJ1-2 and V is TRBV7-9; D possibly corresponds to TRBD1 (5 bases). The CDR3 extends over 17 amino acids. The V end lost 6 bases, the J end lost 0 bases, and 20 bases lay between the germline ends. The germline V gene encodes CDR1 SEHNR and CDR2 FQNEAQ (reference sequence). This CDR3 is CASRISGGSTSNYGYTF. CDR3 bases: TGTGCCAGCAGAATCTCCGGGGGATCGACCTCTAACTATGGCTACACCTTC. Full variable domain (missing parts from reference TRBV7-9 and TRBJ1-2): DTGVSQNPRHKITKRGQNVTFRCDPISEHNRLYWYRQTLGQGPEFLTYFQNEAQLEKSRLLSDRFSAERPKGSFSTLEIQRTEQGDSAMYLCASRISGGSTSNYGYTFGSGTRLTVV.

The CDR3 region is CASSSGQGREKLFF. CDR3 bases: TGTGCCAGCAGTTCCGGACAGGGGCGGGAAAAACTGTTTTTT. V gene TRBV28 combines with J gene TRBJ1-4, with 9 bases aligning to TRBD1. Germline V gene lookup returns CDR1 MDHEN and CDR2 SYDVKM. V gave up 4 bases and J gave up 8 bases; unmatched junction bases: 5. The CDR3 is 14 residues long.

CDR3 sequence reads: CASSNGLLSGNTIYF. The CDR3 DNA follows: TGTGCCAGCAGCAATGGTTTACTCTCTGGAAACACCATATATTTT. The chain carries TRBV2 and TRBJ1-3; D remains ambiguous. Trimming shortened V by 6 bases and J by 0 bases, and 12 bases separated the two germline ends. The germline CDR1 and CDR2 sequences are SNHLY and FYNNEI. CDR3 length: 15 residues.

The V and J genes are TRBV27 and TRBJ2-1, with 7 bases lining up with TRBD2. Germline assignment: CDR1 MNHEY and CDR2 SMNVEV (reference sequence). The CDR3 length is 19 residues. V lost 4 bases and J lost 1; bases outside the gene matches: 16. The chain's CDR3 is CASSSLLGERDGSYNEQFF. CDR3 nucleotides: TGTGCCAGCAGTTCACTACTCGGCGAGCGGGATGGGTCCTACAATGAGCAGTTCTTC.

The CDR3 region has the DNA TGTGCCAGCAGTTTCCGACCCGGGGAGGCTTTCTTT. Protein: CASSFRPGEAFF. The chain is built from TRBV12-3 or TRBV12-4 and TRBJ1-1; D unclear. V lost 3 bases and J 11 bases, leaving 13 bases between the germline ends. This CDR3 has 12 residues.

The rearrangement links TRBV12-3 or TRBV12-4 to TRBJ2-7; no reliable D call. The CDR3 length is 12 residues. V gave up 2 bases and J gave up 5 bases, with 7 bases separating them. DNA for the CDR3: TGTGCCAGCAGTTTAACCAGAAACGAGCAGTACTTC. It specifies CASSLTRNEQYF.

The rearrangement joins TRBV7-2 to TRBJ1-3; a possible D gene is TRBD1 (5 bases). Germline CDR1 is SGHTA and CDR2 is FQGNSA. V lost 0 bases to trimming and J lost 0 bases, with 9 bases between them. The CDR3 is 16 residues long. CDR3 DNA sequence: TGTGCCAGCAGCTTAGCGGGGCCACTCTCTGGAAACACCATATATTTT. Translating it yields CASSLAGPLSGNTIYF.